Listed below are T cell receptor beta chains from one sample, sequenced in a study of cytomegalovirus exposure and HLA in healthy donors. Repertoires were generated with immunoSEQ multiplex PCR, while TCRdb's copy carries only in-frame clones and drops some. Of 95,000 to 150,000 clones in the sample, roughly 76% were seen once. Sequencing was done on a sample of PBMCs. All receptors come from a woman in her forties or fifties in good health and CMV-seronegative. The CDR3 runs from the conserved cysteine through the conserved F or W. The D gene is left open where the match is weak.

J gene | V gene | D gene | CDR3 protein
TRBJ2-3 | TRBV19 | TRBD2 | CASSGSGSADTQYF
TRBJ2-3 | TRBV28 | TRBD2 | CASSRWTSGADTQYF
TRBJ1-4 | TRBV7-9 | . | CSSSPGRGENEKLFF
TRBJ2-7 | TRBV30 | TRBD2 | CAWKRMASGFYEQYF
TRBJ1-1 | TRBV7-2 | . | CASSFRVGIEAFF
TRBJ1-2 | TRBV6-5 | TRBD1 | CASSYSKGAGIYGYTF
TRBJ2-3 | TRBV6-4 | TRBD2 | CASSDSDLAGLLTDTQYF
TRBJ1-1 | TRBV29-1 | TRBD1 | CSAGQGAEGTEAFF
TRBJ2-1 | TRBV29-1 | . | CSVTGSYNEQFF
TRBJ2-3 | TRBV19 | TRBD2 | CASSTGGMTDTQYF
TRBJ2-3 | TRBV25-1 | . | CASSEYLREGPDTQYF
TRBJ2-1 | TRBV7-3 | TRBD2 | CASSFLAGGLGEQFF
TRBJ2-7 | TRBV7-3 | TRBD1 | CASSIHPGQGSEQYF
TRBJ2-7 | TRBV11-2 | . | CASSPRVGSQYEQYF
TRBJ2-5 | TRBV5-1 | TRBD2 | CASAYQGLAGPGETQYF
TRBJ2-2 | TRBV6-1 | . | CASSPVRVGGELFF
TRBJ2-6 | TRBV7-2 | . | CASSLQDSGANVLTF
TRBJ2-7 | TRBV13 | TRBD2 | CASSPSGRGYEQYF
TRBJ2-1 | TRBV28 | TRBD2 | CASSQTRTSGRALLFF
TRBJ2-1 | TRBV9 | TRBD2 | CASSVAGLAGGNEQFF
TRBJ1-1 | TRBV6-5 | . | CASSYNGGEKEAFF
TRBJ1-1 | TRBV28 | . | CASSFQSRGQTNTEAFF
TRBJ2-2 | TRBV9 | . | CASSVASGEGTGELFF
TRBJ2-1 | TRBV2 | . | CASKTGTYTYNEQFF
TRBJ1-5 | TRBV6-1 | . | CASSAAGTPVQPQHF
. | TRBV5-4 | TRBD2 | CASSSTTGLAASYEQYF
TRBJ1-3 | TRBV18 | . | CASSPVLLSGNTIYF
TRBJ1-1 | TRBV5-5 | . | CASSLGVNTEAFF
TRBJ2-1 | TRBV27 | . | CASGGGGFYNEQFF
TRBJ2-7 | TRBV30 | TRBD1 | CAWNRQGSYEQYF
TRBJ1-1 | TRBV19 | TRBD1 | CASSTWDRARGNTEAFF
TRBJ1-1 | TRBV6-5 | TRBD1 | CASRYRGWDTEAFF
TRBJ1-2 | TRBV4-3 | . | CASSQVEKIDGGYTF
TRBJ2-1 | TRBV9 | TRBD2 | CASSVGRLAGPYNEQFF
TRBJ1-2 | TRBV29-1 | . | CSVGGRNYGYTF
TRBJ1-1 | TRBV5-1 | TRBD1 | CASSLDGTGGWAEAFF
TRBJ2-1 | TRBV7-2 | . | CASSLEAGIIQNEQFF
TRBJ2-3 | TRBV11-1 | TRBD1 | CASSLTGNTDTQYF
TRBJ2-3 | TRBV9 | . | CASSALDSPTDTQYF
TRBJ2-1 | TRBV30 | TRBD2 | CASTAGGLYNEQFF
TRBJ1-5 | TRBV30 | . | CAWTPQGRRDNQPQHF